This T cell receptor beta chain originates from a study of cytomegalovirus exposure and HLA in healthy donors. Study-level results: Exclusion applied to some V segments, including TRBV6-2 and TRBV6-3, as they were indistinguishable. Confirmation in vitro established that a few CMV-associated chains were specific for CMV antigens. Researchers reported in a later analysis that common viral pathogens appeared linked to several top clusters.

13 Jbeta primers and 60 Vbeta primers were used for the PCR. Using immunoSEQ multiplex PCR, the repertoire was profiled, and TCRdb retains in-frame clones only, with some absent. The sample lists 110,000 or so clones, 82% seen once, with around 2.7% in the top ten. Note on this clone: Its antigen is not identified.

Looked up from germline, CDR1 is LGHNA and CDR2 is YNFKEQ. The CDR3 covers 15 residues. V dropped 4 bases and J dropped 2 bases, with 13 bases sitting between them. The sequenced material came from PBMCs. The chain combines TRBV4-2 with TRBJ2-3; perhaps TRBD1 as D (6 bases). This clonotype originated in a young woman in good health and CMV-seronegative. CDR3 sequence reads: CASSLADRPTDTQYF. In DNA, the CDR3 is TGTGCCAGCAGCCTCGCTGACAGGCCCACAGATACGCAGTATTTT.